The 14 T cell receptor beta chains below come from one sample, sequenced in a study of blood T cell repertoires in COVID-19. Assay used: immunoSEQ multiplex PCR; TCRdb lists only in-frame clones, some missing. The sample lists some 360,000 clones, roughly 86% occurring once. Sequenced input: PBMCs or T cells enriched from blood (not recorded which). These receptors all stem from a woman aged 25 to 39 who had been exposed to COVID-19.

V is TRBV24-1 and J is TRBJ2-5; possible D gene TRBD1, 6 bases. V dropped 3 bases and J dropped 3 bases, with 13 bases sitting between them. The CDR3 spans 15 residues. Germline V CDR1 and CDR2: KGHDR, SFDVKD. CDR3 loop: CATSDSRTGKETQYF. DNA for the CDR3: TGTGCCACCAGTGATAGTCGAACAGGGAAAGAGACCCAGTACTTC.

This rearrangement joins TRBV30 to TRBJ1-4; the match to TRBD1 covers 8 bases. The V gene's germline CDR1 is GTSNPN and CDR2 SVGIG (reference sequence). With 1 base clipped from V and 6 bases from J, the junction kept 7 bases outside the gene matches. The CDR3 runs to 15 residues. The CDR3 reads CAWSALQGGDEKLFF. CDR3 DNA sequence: TGTGCCTGGAGTGCCTTACAGGGGGGGGATGAAAAACTGTTTTTT.

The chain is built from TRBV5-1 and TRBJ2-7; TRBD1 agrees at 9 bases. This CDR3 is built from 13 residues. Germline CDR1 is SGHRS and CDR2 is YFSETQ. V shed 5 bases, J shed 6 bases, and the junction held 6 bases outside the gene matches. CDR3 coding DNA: TGCGCCAGCAGAGGACAGGGGTTGGGCGAGCAGTACTTC. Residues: CASRGQGLGEQYF.

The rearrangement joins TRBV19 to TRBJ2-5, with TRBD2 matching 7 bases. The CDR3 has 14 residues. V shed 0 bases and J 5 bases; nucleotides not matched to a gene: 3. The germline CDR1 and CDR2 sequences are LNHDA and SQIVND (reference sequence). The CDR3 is CASSIEGGVETQYF. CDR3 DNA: TGTGCCAGTAGTATAGAGGGGGGGGTGGAGACCCAGTACTTC.

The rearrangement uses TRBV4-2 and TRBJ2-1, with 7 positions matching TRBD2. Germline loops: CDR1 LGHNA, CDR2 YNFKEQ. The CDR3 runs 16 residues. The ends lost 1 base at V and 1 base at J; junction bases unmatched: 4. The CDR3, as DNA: TGTGCCAGCAGCCAAGTCGCTAGCGGTTCCTACAATGAGCAGTTCTTC. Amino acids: CASSQVASGSYNEQFF.

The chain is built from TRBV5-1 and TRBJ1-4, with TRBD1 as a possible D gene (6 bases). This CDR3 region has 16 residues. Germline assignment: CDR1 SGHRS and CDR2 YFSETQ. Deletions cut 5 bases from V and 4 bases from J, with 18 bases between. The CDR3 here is CASSGTGRGLNEKLFF. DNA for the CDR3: TGCGCCAGCAGTGGTACAGGGAGAGGACTTAATGAAAAACTGTTTTTT. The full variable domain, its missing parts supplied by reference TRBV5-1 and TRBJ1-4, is KAGVTQTPRYLIKTRGQQVTLSCSPISGHRSVSWYQQTPGQGLQFLFEYFSETQRNKGNFPGRFSGRQFSNSRSEMNVSTLELGDSALYLCASSGTGRGLNEKLFFGSGTQLSVL.

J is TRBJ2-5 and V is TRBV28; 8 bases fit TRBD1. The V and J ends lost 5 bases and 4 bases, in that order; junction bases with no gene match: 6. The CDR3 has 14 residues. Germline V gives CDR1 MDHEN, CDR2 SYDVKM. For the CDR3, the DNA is TGTGCCAGCAGTCTGCCCGACAGGGGAGAGACCCAGTACTTC. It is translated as CASSLPDRGETQYF.

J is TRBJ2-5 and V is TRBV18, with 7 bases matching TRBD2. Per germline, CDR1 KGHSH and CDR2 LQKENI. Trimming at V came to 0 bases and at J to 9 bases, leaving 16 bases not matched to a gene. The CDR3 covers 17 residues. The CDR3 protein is CASSPPFAGASWESQYF. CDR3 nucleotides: TGTGCCAGCTCACCACCGTTTGCGGGAGCGTCGTGGGAGTCCCAGTACTTC.

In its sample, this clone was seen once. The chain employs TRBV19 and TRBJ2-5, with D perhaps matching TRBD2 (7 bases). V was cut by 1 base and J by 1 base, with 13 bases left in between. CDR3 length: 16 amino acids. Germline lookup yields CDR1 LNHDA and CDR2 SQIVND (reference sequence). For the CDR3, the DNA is TGTGCCAGTAGTATAGGGGGGCTAGCGGCCCAAGAGACCCAGTACTTC. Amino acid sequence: CASSIGGLAAQETQYF.

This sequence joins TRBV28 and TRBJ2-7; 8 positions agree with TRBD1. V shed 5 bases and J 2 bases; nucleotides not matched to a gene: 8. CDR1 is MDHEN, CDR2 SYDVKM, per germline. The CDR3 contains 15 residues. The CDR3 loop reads CASSKADRGTYEQYF. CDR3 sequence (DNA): TGTGCCAGCAGTAAAGCTGACAGGGGAACCTACGAGCAGTACTTC. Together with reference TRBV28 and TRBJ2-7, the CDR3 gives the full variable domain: DVKVTQSSRYLVKRTGEKVFLECVQDMDHENMFWYRQDPGLGLRLIYFSYDVKMKEKGDIPEGYSVSREKKERFSLILESASTNQTSMYLCASSKADRGTYEQYFGPGTRLTVT.

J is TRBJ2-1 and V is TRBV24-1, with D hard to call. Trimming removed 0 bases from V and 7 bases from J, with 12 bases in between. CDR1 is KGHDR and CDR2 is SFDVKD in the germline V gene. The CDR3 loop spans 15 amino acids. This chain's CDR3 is CATSDLVKSGNEQFF. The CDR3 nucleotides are TGTGCCACCAGTGATTTGGTTAAATCGGGTAATGAGCAGTTCTTC.

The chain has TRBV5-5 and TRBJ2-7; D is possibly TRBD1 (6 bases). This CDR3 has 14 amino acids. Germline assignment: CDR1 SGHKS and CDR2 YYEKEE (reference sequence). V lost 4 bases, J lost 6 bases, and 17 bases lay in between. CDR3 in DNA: TGTGCCAGCAGCCCGGGACATTTTTTCCCCGAGCAGTACTTC. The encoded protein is CASSPGHFFPEQYF.

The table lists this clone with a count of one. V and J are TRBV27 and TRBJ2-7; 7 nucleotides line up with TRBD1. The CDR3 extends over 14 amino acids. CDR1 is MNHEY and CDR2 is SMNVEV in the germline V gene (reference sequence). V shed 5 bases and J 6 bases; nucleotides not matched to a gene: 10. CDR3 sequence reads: CASSEDRVATEQYF. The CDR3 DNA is TGTGCCAGCAGTGAAGACAGGGTTGCGACCGAGCAGTACTTC.

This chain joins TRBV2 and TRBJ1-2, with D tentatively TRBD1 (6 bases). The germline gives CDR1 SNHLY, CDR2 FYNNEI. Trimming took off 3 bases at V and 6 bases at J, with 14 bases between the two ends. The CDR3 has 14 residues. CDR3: CASSESGGVNGYTF. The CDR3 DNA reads TGTGCCAGCAGTGAGTCTGGGGGCGTCAATGGCTACACCTTC.